This T cell receptor (beta chain) appears in the sequencing data of a study of T-cell reconstitution after alpha-beta-depleted transplantation in children. CDR1 is SGHRS, CDR2 YFSETQ, per germline. This CDR3 comprises 15 residues. Trimming cost V 4 bases and J 2 bases; bases outside gene matches: 8. Study-level findings and limits: Once a year had passed after transplant, T-cell counts and diversity came mostly from newly produced T cells. As was reported, about two months after transplant, alpha-beta T cells came from several hundred expanded graft clones. Some patients' high day-60 TCRbeta diversity was attributed to recipient cells surviving conditioning.

Unique molecular identifiers were incorporated into the prepared TCRbeta library. TCRdb re-analysed the PCR reads in MiXCR, keeping a single row per CDR3 protein. The sample gives approximately 1,000,000 distinct CDR3 sequences, about 29% of which show up once; under 30% is in the top ten. Notes on this clonotype: Antigen: not known.

Sequencing used PBMCs, mostly from graft donor cells, obtained 360 days after TCRalphabeta/CD19-depleted stem cell transplant. This chain joins TRBV5-1 and TRBJ1-1, with TRBD1 matching over 7 bases. The TCR sequence derives from a boy under three years old who had a stem cell transplant for SCID, so the T cells may come from the graft donor. CDR3 sequence: CASSVQGVINTEAFF. DNA for the CDR3: TGCGCCAGCAGCGTCCAGGGGGTGATCAACACTGAAGCTTTCTTT.